The entry below describes one TCR beta chain. Its specificity is unknown. The second PCR ran about 6 to 11 cycles with a sample-barcoded 5' primer and J-beta primers. TCRdb analysed the 5' RACE reads with MiXCR anew, one entry per CDR3 protein. Of some 690,000 distinct CDR3 sequences in the sample, about 20% were seen once. This entry comes from a study of blood T cells in healthy people across ages. Study-wide points: CMV status of donors was not determined, possibly confounding expanded clonotype changes.

Donor samples were obtained from healthy Caucasian individuals from Russia, aged about 6 to 95. Total RNA, at least 6 micrograms per sample, came from PBMCs. The germline V gene encodes CDR1 KGHDR and CDR2 SFDVKD. Trimming left V 2 bases short and J 2 bases short, with 12 bases between. CDR3 length: 16 residues. The sample consisted of blood. The genes are TRBV24-1 and TRBJ2-1, with a tentative D call TRBD2 (6 bases). The source of this sequence is a man between 65 and 79 years old in good health. CDR3 residues: CATSDSGTYAYNEQFF. CDR3 DNA sequence: TGTGCCACCAGTGATTCCGGGACTTATGCCTACAATGAGCAGTTCTTC.